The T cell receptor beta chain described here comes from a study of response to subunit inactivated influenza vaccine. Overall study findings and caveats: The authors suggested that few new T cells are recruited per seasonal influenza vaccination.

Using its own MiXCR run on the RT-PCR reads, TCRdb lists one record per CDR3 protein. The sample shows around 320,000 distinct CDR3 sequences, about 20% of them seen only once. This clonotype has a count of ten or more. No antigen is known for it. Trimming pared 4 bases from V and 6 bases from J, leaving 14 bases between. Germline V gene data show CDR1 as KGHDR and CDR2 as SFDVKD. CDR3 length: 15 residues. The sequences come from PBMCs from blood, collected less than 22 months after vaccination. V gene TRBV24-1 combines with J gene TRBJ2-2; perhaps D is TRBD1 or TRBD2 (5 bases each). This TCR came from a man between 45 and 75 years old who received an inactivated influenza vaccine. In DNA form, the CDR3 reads TGTGCCACCAGTGAAGGGCGAGGGGCACCCGGGGAGCTGTTTTTT. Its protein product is CATSEGRGAPGELFF.